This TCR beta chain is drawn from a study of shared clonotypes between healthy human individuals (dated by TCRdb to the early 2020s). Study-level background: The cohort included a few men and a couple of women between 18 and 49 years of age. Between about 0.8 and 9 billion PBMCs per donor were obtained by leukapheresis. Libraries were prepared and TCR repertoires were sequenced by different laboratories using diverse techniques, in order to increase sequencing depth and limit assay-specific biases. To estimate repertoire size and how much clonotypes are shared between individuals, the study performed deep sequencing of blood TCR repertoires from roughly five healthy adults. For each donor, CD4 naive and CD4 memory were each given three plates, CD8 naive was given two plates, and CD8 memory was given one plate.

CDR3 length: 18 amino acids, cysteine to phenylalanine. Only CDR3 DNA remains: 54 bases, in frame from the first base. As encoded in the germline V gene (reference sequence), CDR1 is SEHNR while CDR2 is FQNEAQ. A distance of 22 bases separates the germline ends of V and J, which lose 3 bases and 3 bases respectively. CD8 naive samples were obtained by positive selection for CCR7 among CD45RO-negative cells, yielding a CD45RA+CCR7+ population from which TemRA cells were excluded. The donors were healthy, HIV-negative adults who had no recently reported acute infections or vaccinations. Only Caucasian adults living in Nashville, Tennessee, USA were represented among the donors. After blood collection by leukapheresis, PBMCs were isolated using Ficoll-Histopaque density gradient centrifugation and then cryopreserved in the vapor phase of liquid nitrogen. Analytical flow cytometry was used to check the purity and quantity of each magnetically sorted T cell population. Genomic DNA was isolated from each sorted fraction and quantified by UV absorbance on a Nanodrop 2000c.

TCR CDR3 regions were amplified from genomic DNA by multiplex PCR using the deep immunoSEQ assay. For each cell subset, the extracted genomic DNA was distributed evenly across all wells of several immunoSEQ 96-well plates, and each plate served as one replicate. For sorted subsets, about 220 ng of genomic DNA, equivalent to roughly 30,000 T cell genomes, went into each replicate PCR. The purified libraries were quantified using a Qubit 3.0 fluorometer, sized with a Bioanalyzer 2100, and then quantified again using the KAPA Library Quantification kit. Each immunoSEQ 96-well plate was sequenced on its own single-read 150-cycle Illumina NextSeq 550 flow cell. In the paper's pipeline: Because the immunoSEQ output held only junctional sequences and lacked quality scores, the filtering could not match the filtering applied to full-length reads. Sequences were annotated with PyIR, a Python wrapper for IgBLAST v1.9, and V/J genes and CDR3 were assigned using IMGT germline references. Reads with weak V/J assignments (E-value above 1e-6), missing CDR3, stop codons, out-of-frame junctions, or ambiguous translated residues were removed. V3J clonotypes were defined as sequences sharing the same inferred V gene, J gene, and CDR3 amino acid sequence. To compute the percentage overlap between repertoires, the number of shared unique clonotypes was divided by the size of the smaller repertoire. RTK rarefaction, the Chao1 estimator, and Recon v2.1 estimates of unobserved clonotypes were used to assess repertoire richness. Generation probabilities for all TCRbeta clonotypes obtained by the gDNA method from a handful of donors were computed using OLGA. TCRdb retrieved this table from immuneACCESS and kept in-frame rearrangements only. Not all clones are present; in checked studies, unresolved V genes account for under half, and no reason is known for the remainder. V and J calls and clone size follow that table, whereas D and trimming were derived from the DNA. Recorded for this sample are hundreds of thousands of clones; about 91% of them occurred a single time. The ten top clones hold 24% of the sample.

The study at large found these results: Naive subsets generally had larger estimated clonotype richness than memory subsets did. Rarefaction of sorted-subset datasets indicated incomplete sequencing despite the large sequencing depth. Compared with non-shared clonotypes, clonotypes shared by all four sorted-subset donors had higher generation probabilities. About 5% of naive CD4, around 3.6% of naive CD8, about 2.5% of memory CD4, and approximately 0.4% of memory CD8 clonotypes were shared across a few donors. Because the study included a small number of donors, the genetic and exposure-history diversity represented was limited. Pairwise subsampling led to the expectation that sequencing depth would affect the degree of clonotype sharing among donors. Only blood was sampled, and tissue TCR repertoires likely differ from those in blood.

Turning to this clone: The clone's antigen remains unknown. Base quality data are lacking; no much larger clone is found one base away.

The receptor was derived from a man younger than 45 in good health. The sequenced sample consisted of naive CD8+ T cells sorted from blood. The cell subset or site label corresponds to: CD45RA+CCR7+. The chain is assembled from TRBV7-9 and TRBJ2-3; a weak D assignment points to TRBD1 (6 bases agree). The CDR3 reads CASSLNRWGLEQTDTQYF. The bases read TGTGCCAGCAGCTTGAACCGGTGGGGGCTCGAACAAACAGATACGCAGTATTTT.